This T cell receptor beta chain appears in the sequencing data of a study of CD8 T cells in Susac syndrome. Study-wide results and caveats: It was acknowledged in the study that the number of individuals who were included in its TCR sequencing and HLA analysis was relatively small.

V lost 1 base and J lost 8; bases outside the gene matches: 10. The CDR3 spans 15 residues. Germline assignment: CDR1 DFQATT and CDR2 SNEGSKA (reference sequence). Points on this clonotype: Its antigen is not known.

Reverse transcription of about 0.45 to 1 ug RNA was carried out with random hexamers. An immunoSEQ multiplex PCR amplified TCR beta CDR3 over 54 Vbeta and 13 Jbeta. TCRdb independently ran MiXCR on the immunoSEQ multiplex PCR reads; one entry per CDR3 protein. This sample carries about 140,000 distinct CDR3 sequences, 95% of them seen once, and the ten largest clones take around 0.11%. TCR beta sequences were obtained from blood CD8+ and CD4+ T cells. Patients with stable or active relapsing-remitting disease, all of them treatment-naive, made up the multiple sclerosis controls. The sequenced material came from CD4+ T cells from PBMCs. The chain recombines TRBV20-1 with TRBJ1-5, with 8 bases that match TRBD1. This TCR was sampled from a human donor with multiple sclerosis. The CDR3 DNA reads as TGCAGTGCTAGAGGCGGACAGGGAGGCATCAAGCCCCAGCATTTT. This codes for CSARGGQGGIKPQHF.